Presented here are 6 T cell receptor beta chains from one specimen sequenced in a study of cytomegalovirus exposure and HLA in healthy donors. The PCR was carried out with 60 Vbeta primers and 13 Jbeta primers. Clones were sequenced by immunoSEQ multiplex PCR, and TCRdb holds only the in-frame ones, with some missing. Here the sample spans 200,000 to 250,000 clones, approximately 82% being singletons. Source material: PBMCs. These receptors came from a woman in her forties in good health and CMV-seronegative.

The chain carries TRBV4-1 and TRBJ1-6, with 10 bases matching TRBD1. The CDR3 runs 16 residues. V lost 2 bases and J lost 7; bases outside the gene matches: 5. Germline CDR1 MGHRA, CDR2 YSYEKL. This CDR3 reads CASSQPRQGANSPLHF. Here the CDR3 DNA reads TGCGCCAGCAGCCAACCCAGACAGGGGGCGAATTCACCCCTCCACTTT.

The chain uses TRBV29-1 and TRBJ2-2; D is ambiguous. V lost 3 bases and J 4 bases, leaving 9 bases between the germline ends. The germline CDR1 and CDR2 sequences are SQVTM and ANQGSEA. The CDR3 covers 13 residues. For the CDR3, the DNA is TGCAGCGTTGACTCTACGGGCACCGGGGAGCTGTTTTTT. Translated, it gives CSVDSTGTGELFF.

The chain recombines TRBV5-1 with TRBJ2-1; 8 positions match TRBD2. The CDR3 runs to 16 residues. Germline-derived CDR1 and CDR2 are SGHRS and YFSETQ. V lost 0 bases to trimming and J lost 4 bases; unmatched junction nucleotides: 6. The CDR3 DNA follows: TGCGCCAGCAGCTTGGACTTGCGGGGGGTTTACAATGAGCAGTTCTTC. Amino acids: CASSLDLRGVYNEQFF. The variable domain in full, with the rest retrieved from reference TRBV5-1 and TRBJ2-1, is KAGVTQTPRYLIKTRGQQVTLSCSPISGHRSVSWYQQTPGQGLQFLFEYFSETQRNKGNFPGRFSGRQFSNSRSEMNVSTLELGDSALYLCASSLDLRGVYNEQFFGPGTRLTVL.

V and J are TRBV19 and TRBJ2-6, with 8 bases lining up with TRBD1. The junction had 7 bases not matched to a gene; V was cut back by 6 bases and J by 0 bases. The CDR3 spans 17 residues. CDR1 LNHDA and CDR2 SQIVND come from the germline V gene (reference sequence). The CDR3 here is CASRGDRLHSGANVLTF. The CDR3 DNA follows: TGTGCCAGTAGGGGGGACAGGTTACACTCTGGGGCCAACGTCCTGACTTTC. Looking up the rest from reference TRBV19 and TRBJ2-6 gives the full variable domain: DGGITQSPKYLFRKEGQNVTLSCEQNLNHDAMYWYRQDPGQGLRLIYYSQIVNDFQKGDIAEGYSVSREKKESFPLTVTSAQKNPTAFYLCASRGDRLHSGANVLTFGAGSRLTVL.

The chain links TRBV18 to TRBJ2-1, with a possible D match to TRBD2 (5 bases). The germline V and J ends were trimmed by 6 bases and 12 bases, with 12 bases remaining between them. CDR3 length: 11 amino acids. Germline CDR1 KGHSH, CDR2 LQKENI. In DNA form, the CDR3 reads TGTGCCAGCTCCGAATCGGACTGGCAGTTCTTC. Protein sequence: CASSESDWQFF.

CDR3: CASSLGTVTNQPQHF. The CDR3 DNA reads TGTGCCAGCAGCTTGGGGACTGTTACGAATCAGCCCCAGCATTTT. V is TRBV5-6 and J is TRBJ1-5; D remains ambiguous. Per the germline V gene, CDR1 is SGHDT and CDR2 is YYEEEE. Trimming removed 0 bases at V and 4 bases at J, with 11 bases between. The CDR3 contains 15 residues. Supplemented by reference TRBV5-6 and TRBJ1-5, the full variable domain reads DAGVTQSPTHLIKTRGQQVTLRCSPKSGHDTVSWYQQALGQGPQFIFQYYEEEERQRGNFPDRFSGHQFPNYSSELNVNALLLGDSALYLCASSLGTVTNQPQHFGDGTRLSIL.